Each of the 5 T cell receptor beta chains below was sequenced from the same sample in a study of regulatory T cells in long-lasting Graves disease. Time point denoted: persistent/refractory GD, antithyroid drugs over 5 years with positive TRAb. PBMC-derived RNA was used for the TCR library. Combining iRepertoire HTBI primers with Arm-PCR of CDR3 regions, the authors built TCR beta libraries. TCRdb recomputed calls from the multiplex PCR reads with MiXCR, one row per CDR3 protein. The top ten clones hold around 20% of a sample with 400,000 or so distinct CDR3 sequences, around 20% of them seen once. Source: peripheral blood mononuclear cells (PBMCs), taken when the disease was refractory, from a patient treated with antithyroid drugs. The receptors were sampled from a female donor with Graves disease.

This sequence joins TRBV4-3 and TRBJ1-1, with no clear D. Trimming left V 0 bases short and J 1 base short, with 12 bases between. The CDR3 runs 16 residues. Per the germline V gene, CDR1 is LGHNA and CDR2 is YSLEER. The CDR3 loop reads CASSQDRVYGNTEAFF. In DNA, the CDR3 is TGCGCCAGCAGCCAAGATCGAGTTTACGGGAACACTGAAGCTTTCTTT.

This clonotype was detected ten times or more. The J gene is TRBJ2-7, the V gene TRBV27; TRBD1 is a possible D gene (6 bases). The CDR3 extends over 14 amino acids. Germline loops: CDR1 MNHEY, CDR2 SMNVEV (reference sequence). V gave up 6 bases and J gave up 0 bases, with 12 bases separating them. The CDR3: CASRVQGSSYEQYF. CDR3 nucleotide sequence: TGTGCCAGCAGGGTTCAGGGGTCCTCCTACGAGCAGTACTTC.

The chain recombines TRBV19 with TRBJ1-5; D may be TRBD1 (6 bases). The V end was cut by 5 bases, the J end by 5 bases, with 19 bases between. Germline CDR1 LNHDA, CDR2 SQIVND (reference sequence). The CDR3 sequence is 16 residues long. Here the CDR3 reads CASSSRRQVQDQPQHF. CDR3 nucleotide sequence: TGTGCCAGTAGTTCCCGGCGACAGGTCCAGGATCAGCCCCAGCATTTT.

The chain couples TRBV7-2 to TRBJ2-5, with 10 positions matching TRBD2. With V trimmed by 7 bases and J by 5 bases, 10 bases remained unmatched. In germline, CDR1 is SGHTA, CDR2 FQGNSA. There are 15 residues in the CDR3. For the CDR3, the DNA is TGTGCCAGCAATAAAAGGGGACTAGCGCGCGAGACCCAGTACTTC. Residues: CASNKRGLARETQYF. The full variable domain, its missing parts supplied by reference TRBV7-2 and TRBJ2-5, is GAGVSQSPSNKVTEKGKDVELRCDPISGHTALYWYRQSLGQGLEFLIYFQGNSAPDKSGLPSDRFSAERTGGSVSTLTIQRTQQEDSAVYLCASNKRGLARETQYFGPGTRLLVL.

This clonotype appeared a few times. This chain links TRBV6-2 or TRBV6-3 with TRBJ1-1; D ambiguous. CDR1 and CDR2 (germline): MNHEY, SVGEGT. This CDR3 region has 12 residues. Between the trimmed V and J ends, which lost 6 bases and 10 bases, there was a span of 15 bases. This CDR3 reads CASRRHPEGAFF. CDR3 bases: TGTGCCAGCAGGCGACACCCTGAGGGAGCTTTCTTT.